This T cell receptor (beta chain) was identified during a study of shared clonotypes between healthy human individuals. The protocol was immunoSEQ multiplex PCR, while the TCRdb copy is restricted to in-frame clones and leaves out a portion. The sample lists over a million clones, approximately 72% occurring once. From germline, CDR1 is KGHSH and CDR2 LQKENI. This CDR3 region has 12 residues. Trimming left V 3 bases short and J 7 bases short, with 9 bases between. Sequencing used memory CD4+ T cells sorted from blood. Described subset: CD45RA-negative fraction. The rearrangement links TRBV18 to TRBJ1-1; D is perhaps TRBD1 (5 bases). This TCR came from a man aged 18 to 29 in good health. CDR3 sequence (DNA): TGTGCCAGCTCACCCAGGGTTAATGAAGCTTTCTTT. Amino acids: CASSPRVNEAFF.